The next 6 T cell receptor beta chains were all read from a single sample in a study of cytomegalovirus exposure and HLA in healthy donors. Primers for the PCR totalled 60 Vbeta and 13 Jbeta. Using immunoSEQ multiplex PCR, the repertoire was profiled, and TCRdb retains in-frame clones only, with some absent. The listing records some 140,000 clones. Material: PBMCs. The receptors were sampled from an older woman in good health and CMV-seronegative.

V gene TRBV7-9 combines with J gene TRBJ2-7, with 7 nucleotides matching TRBD2. The CDR3 contains 15 residues. Looked up from germline, CDR1 is SEHNR and CDR2 is FQNEAQ (reference sequence). V trimming: 4 bases; J trimming: 6 bases; junction bases outside the gene matches: 12. CDR3 DNA sequence: TGTGCCAGCAGCTGGGCGGGGGTTCGGTCGACCGAGCAGTACTTC. It is translated as CASSWAGVRSTEQYF.

J is TRBJ2-3 and V is TRBV5-1; D possibly corresponds to TRBD1 (6 bases). Germline CDR1 reads SGHRS; CDR2 reads YFSETQ. With 2 bases removed from V and 3 bases from J, the gap between germline ends came to 13 bases. There are 15 residues in the CDR3. The chain's CDR3 is CASSLARGGTDTQYF. CDR3 nucleotide sequence: TGCGCCAGCAGCTTAGCCAGGGGTGGGACAGATACGCAGTATTTT.

The V and J genes are TRBV9 and TRBJ2-5; 9 nucleotides match TRBD1. Unmatched junction bases numbered 10, after V lost 3 bases and J lost 4 bases. Germline loops: CDR1 SGDLS, CDR2 YYNGEE. The CDR3 has 16 amino acids. Here the CDR3 reads CASSEPGQGFGETQYF. The DNA for the CDR3 is TGTGCCAGCAGCGAGCCGGGACAGGGCTTCGGAGAGACCCAGTACTTC.

The V gene is TRBV6-5, the J gene TRBJ2-7; D perhaps matches TRBD1 (5 bases). V lost 0 bases to trimming and J lost 3 bases, with 9 bases between them. This CDR3 comprises 14 residues. Germline loops: CDR1 MNHEY, CDR2 SVGAGI. CDR3 in DNA: TGTGCCAGCAGTTACTCCCCAGGGCTCTACGAGCAGTACTTC. Its translation: CASSYSPGLYEQYF.

The V gene is TRBV5-1, the J gene TRBJ2-7; 10 bases are shared with TRBD2. The junction had 9 bases not matched to a gene; V was cut back by 3 bases and J by 6 bases. This CDR3 has 15 residues. Germline V gene sequence: CDR1 SGHRS, CDR2 YFSETQ. In DNA form, the CDR3 reads TGCGCCAGCAGCTCGGGTGGGACTAGCGAATCCGAGCAGTACTTC. Its protein is CASSSGGTSESEQYF.

This chain uses TRBV29-1 with TRBJ2-1; 10 bases map to TRBD2. The CDR3 extends over 13 amino acids. In germline, CDR1 is SQVTM, CDR2 ANQGSEA. V shed 6 bases and J 6 bases; nucleotides not matched to a gene: 5. CDR3 amino acids: CSVRSGGANEQFF. The CDR3 coding sequence is TGCAGCGTCCGGAGCGGGGGGGCCAATGAGCAGTTCTTC.